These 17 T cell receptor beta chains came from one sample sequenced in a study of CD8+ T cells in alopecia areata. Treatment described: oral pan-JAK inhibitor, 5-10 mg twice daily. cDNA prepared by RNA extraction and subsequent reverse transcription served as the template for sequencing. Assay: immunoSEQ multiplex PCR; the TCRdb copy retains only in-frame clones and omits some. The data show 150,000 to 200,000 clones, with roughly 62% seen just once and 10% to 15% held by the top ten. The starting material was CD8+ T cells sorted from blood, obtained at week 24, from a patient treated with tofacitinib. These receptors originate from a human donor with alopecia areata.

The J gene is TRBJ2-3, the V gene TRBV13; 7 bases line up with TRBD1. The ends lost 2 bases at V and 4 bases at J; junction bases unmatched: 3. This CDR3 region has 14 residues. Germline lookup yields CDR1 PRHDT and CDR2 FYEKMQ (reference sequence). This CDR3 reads CASSLKGAPDTQYF. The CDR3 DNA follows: TGTGCCAGCAGCTTAAAGGGGGCCCCAGATACGCAGTATTTT. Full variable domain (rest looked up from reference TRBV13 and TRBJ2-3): AAGVIQSPRHLIKEKRETATLKCYPIPRHDTVYWYQQGPGQDPQFLISFYEKMQSDKGSIPDRFSAQQFSDYHSELNMSSLELGDSALYFCASSLKGAPDTQYFGPGTRLTVL.

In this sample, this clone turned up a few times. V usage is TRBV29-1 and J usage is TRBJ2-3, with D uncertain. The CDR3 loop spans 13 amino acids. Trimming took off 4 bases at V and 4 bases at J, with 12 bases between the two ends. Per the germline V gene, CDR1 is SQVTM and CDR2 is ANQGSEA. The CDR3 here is CSVGSSFADTQYF. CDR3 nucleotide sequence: TGCAGCGTTGGGTCTAGTTTTGCAGATACGCAGTATTTT.

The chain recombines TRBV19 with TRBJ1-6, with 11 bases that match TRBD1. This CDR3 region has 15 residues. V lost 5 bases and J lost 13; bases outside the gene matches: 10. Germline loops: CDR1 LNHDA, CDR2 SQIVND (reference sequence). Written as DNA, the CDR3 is TGTGCCAGTAGTCGCACCGGGACAGGGGGGAGGCCCCTCCACTTT. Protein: CASSRTGTGGRPLHF.

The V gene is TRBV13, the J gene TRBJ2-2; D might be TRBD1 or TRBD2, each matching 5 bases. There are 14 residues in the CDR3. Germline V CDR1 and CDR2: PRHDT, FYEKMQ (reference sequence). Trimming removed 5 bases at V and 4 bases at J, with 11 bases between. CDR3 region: CASSPGTATGELFF. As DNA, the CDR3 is TGTGCCAGCAGCCCCGGGACGGCCACCGGGGAGCTGTTTTTT. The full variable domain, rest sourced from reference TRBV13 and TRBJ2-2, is AAGVIQSPRHLIKEKRETATLKCYPIPRHDTVYWYQQGPGQDPQFLISFYEKMQSDKGSIPDRFSAQQFSDYHSELNMSSLELGDSALYFCASSPGTATGELFFGEGSRLTVL.

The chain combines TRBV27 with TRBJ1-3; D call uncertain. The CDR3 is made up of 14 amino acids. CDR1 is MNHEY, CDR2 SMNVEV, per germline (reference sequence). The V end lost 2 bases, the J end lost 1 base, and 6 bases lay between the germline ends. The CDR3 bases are TGTGCCAGCAGTTTAACGCCTTCTGGAAACACCATATATTTT. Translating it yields CASSLTPSGNTIYF.

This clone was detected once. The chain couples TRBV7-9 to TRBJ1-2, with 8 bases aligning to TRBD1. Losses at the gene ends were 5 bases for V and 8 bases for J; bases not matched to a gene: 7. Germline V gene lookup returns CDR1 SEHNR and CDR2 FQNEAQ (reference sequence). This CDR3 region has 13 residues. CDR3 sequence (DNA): TGTGCCAGCAGCCCAAGGACAGGGAGAGGCTACACCTTC. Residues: CASSPRTGRGYTF.

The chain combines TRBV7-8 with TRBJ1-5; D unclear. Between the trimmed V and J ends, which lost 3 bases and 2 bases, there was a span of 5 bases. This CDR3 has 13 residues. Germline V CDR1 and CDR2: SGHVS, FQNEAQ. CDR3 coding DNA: TGTGCCAGCAGCTTGGTGGGCAATCAGCCCCAGCATTTT. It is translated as CASSLVGNQPQHF.

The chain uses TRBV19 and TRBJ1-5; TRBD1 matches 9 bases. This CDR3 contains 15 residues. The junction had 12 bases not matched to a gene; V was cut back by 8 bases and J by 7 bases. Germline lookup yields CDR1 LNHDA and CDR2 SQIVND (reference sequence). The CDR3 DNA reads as TGTGCCAGTTCTACCTGGACAGGGGACGACCAGCCCCAGCATTTT. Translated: CASSTWTGDDQPQHF. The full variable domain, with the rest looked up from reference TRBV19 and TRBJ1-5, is DGGITQSPKYLFRKEGQNVTLSCEQNLNHDAMYWYRQDPGQGLRLIYYSQIVNDFQKGDIAEGYSVSREKKESFPLTVTSAQKNPTAFYLCASSTWTGDDQPQHFGDGTRLSIL.

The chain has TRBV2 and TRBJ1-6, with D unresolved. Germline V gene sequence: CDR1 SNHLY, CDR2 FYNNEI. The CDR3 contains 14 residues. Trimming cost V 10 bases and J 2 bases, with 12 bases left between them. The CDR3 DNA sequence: TGTGCCACCACAGACGGGACCTATAATTCACCCCTCCACTTT. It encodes CATTDGTYNSPLHF. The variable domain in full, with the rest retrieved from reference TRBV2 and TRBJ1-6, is EPEVTQTPSHQVTQMGQEVILRCVPISNHLYFYWYRQILGQKVEFLVSFYNNEISEKSEIFDDQFSVERPDGSNFTLKIRSTKLEDSAMYFCATTDGTYNSPLHFGNGTRLTVT.

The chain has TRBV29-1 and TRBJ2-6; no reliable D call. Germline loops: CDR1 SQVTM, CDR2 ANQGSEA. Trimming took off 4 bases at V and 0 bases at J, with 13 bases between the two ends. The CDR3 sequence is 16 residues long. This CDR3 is CSVGQVRTSGANVLTF. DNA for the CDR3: TGCAGCGTTGGGCAGGTCAGGACCTCTGGGGCCAACGTCCTGACTTTC.

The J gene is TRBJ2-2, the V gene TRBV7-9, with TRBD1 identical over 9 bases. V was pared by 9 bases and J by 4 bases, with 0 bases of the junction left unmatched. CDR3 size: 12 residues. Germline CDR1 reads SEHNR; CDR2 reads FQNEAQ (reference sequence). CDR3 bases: TGTGCCAGGGACAGGGGCACCGGGGAGCTGTTTTTT. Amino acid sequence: CARDRGTGELFF.

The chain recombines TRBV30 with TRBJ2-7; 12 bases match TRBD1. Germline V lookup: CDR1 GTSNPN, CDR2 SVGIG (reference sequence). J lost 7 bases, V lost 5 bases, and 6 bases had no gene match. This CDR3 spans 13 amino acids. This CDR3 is CAWAGTGGSEQYF. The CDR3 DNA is TGTGCCTGGGCCGGGACAGGGGGCAGTGAGCAGTACTTC.

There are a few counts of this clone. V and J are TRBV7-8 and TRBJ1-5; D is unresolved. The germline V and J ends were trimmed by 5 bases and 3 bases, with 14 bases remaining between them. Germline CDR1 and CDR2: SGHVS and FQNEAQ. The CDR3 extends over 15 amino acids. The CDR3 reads CASSLLTGVNQPQHF. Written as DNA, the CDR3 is TGTGCCAGCAGCCTCCTTACGGGCGTCAATCAGCCCCAGCATTTT.

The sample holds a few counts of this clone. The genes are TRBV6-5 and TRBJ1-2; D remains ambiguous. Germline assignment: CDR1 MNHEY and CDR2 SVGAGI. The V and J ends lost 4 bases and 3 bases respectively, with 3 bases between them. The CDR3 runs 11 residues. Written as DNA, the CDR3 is TGTGCCAGCAGTTCGGACTATGGCTACACCTTC. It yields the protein CASSSDYGYTF.

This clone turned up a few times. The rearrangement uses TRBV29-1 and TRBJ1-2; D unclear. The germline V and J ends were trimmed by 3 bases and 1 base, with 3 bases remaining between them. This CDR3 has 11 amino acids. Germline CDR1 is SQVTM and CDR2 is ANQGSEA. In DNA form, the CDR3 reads TGCAGCGTTGAGGATAACTATGGCTACACCTTC. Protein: CSVEDNYGYTF.

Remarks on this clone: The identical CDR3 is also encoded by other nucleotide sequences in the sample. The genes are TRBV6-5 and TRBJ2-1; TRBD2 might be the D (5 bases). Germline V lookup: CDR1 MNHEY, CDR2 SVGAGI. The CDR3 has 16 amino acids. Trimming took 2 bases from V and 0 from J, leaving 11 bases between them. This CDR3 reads CASSYETGSSYNEQFF. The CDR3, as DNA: TGTGCCAGCAGTTACGAGACGGGGAGCTCCTACAATGAGCAGTTCTTC.

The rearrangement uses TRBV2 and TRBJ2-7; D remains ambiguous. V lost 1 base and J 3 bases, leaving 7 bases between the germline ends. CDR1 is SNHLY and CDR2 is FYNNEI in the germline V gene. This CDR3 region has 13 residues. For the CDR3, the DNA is TGTGCCAGCAGTGAAGGAGTACGCTACGAGCAGTACTTC. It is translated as CASSEGVRYEQYF.